This T cell receptor beta chain was observed in a study of T-cell memory formation after mild COVID-19. For the study at large: Clusters of TCRs were largely donor specific. The study, taken as a whole, reports: That cross-reactive memory joined was suggested by some responding clones appearing in pre-infection memory.

V lost 6 bases, J lost 6 bases, and 11 bases stayed unmatched. This CDR3 contains 15 residues. Germline values: CDR1 LNHDA, CDR2 SQIVND (reference sequence). Worth noting for this clonotype: Its antigen remains unidentified.

TCRdb reprocessed the 5' RACE reads via MiXCR and lists one record per CDR3 protein. Of 300,000 to 400,000 distinct CDR3 sequences listed, around 28% were seen once; the top ten hold roughly 13%. This rearrangement joins TRBV19 to TRBJ2-3; 8 nucleotides line up with TRBD2. Sequenced material: PBMCs or a T cell subset sorted from them (not recorded which). This clonotype was obtained from an adult woman who had mild COVID-19 (a few samples of this study predate the infection). Cell type and time point are not known. CDR3 loop: CASSPYRGGGDTQYF. CDR3 DNA sequence: TGTGCCAGTAGCCCCTACCGGGGGGGGGGTGATACGCAGTATTTT.